This T cell receptor (beta chain) was sequenced during a study of T cells in Graves' hyperthyroidism and ophthalmopathy (dated by TCRdb to between 2017 and 2020). A note on the overall study: Peripheral blood samples were taken at the time of initial diagnosis, prior to any treatment. Prospective prediction of ophthalmopathy was tested in an independent validation cohort of 18 to 20 hyperthyroidism patients and some 17 patients who later progressed to ophthalmopathy. Following sampling, methimazole starting at 30 mg daily was given to hyperthyroidism patients, and high-dose intravenous methylprednisolone was given to ophthalmopathy patients. A discovery cohort of 95 to 100 patients, 43 with Graves' ophthalmopathy and more than 55 with stable Graves' hyperthyroidism, was used to find distinguishing TCR V-J signatures. The approximately 98 discovery patients were randomly divided into training and test sets at a 7:3 ratio. In addition, the study compared T-cell repertoires in thyroid tissue and in blood from 6 or 7 Graves' hyperthyroidism patients. The paper describes TCR Vbeta CDR3 sequencing of roughly 130 peripheral blood samples, made up of fewer than 50 ophthalmopathy patients, roughly 72 hyperthyroidism patients and about 17 progressor patients.

CDR1 is given as SGHTA and CDR2 as FQGNSA, both from the germline V gene. The CDR3 contains 14 residues, cysteine and phenylalanine counted. The entry retains the CDR3 DNA only, 42 bases that are in frame from base 1. The junction shows trimming of 6 bases on V and 9 bases on J, and the gene matches do not reach 7 bases of it. Note on this clonotype: The antigen it recognizes is unknown. No base qualities exist here, and no much larger clone lies one base off it.

The TCR beta CDR3 regions were amplified from the RNA transcripts. For the first round of RT-PCR on the TCR CDR3, the HTBI primer set was used together with the Qiagen OneStep RT-PCR kit. Libraries were constructed in a second round of multiplex PCR, after which size selection and purification were carried out. Sequencing of the libraries was done on an Illumina HiSeq2000 using paired-end 100 bp reads. The study's own analysis went as follows. Raw data were processed with SOAPnuke, discarding reads with adapters, uncalled bases, mean Phred below 15, or no exact constant-primer or identifier match. COPE v1.2.5 was used to merge the high-quality paired reads, and each unique nucleotide sequence was defined as a clonotype. Clonotypes were aligned to IMGT TRBV, TRBD and TRBJ reference segments using MiTCR v1.1. The analysis included only V-J combinations with a frequency above 0.0001, which together covered approximately 99% of the repertoires. A TCS score was defined as the ratio of F50 (clonal expansion) to E x V (chaos), with BLOSUM62-based TCRdist applied between CDR3 peptides within each V-J. Welch's t-statistics and random forest reduced roughly 500 V-J features to 10 to 15, which were used in a naive Bayes classifier (R e1071). TCRdb reworked the public reads: Q25 trimming with fastp, MiXCR clone assembly, productive beta chains retained. Every distinct CDR3 protein forms one entry, paired with its most common genes and DNA. TCRdb's processing, not the authors' own work, is the source of the V and J calls. Here the sample has a few hundred thousand distinct CDR3 sequences; more than 20% occur a single time. The ten most abundant clones make up around 79% of the sample.

Stable Graves' hyperthyroidism was defined as the absence of progression to ophthalmopathy over 18 months of follow-up. The hyperthyroidism patients were between 18 and 65 years old and newly diagnosed, with a disease duration of less than 2 months. The study excluded patients with uncontrolled infections, other autoimmune diseases, pregnancy or lactation. Diagnoses were based on clinical symptoms, serum thyroxine and TRAb, thyroid ultrasound and orbital computed tomography. Ficoll-Paque density gradient centrifugation was used to isolate PBMCs from about 9 ml of fresh peripheral blood. Trizol reagent was used to extract total RNA, and RNA quality was then checked on an Agilent 2100 Bioanalyzer. Here is what the overall study found, with its caveats: Sample size was not statistically predetermined, and investigators were not blinded to group allocation. In validation, the model predicted progression to ophthalmopathy a median of roughly six months before onset, with about 70% sensitivity and roughly 72% specificity. A model built on a 13 V-J signature distinguished ophthalmopathy from stable hyperthyroidism, reaching around 87% sensitivity and around 82% specificity in cross-validation and 80%/75% in testing. Most expanded thyroid clonotypes (frequency above 0.001) were also detected in blood, a finding suggesting that blood repertoires may reflect thyroid immune responses.

The source of this sequence is a man aged 50-60 years with Graves' hyperthyroidism. The sample consisted of blood. This receptor chain uses TRBV7-2 and TRBJ2-1; 11 bases in between match TRBD2. Read as DNA, the sequence is TGTGCCAGCAGGACTAGCGGGGCATTCGGTGAGCAGTTCTTC. Translated, it reads CASRTSGAFGEQFF.